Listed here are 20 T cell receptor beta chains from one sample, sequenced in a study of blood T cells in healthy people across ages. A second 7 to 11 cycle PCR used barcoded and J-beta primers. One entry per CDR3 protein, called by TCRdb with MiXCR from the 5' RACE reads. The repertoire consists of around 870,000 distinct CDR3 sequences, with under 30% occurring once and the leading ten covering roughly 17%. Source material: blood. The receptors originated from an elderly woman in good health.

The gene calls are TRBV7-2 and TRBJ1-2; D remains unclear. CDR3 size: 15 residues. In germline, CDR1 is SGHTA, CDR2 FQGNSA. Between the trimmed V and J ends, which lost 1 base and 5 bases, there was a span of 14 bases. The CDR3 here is CASSLVRGSDYGYTF. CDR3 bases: TGTGCCAGCAGCTTAGTGAGAGGGAGCGATTATGGCTACACCTTC.

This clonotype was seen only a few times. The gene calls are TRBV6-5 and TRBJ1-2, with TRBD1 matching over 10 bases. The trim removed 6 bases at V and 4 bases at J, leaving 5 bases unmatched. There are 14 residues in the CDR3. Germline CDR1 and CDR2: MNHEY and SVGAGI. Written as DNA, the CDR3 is TGTGCCAGCAGAGCAGGACAGGGGGGCTATGGCTACACCTTC. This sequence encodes CASRAGQGGYGYTF.

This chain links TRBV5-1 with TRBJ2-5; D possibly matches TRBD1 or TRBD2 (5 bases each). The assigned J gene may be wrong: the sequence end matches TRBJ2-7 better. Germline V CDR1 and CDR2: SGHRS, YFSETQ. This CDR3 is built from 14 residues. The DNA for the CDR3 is TGCGCCAGCAGCTTCGGGACGGATACCTACGAGCAGTACTTC. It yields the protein CASSFGTDTYEQYF.

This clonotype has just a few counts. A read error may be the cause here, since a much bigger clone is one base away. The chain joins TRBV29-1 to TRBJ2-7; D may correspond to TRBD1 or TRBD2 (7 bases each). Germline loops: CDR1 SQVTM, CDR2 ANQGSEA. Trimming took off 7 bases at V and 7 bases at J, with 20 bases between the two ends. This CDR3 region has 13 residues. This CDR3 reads CSAMGRGRNEQYF. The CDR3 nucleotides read TGCAGCGCTATGGGGAGGGGGCGGAATGAGCAGTACTTC.

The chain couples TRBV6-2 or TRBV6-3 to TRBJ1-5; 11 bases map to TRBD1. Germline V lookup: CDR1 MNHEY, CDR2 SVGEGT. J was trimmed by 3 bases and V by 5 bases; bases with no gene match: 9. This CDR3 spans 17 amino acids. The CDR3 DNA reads TGTGCCAGCAGTCCTTCCGGGACAGGGGGACTCAATCAGCCCCAGCATTTT. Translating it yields CASSPSGTGGLNQPQHF.

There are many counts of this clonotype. The chain's CDR3 is CASSEGRTMNTEAFF. As DNA, the CDR3 is TGTGCCAGCAGTGAAGGGCGGACCATGAACACTGAAGCTTTCTTT. The chain employs TRBV6-1 and TRBJ1-1, with D uncertain. The CDR3 is 15 amino acids. The V end lost 1 base, the J end lost 0 bases, and 9 bases lay between the germline ends. CDR1 MNHNS and CDR2 SASEGT come from the germline V gene.

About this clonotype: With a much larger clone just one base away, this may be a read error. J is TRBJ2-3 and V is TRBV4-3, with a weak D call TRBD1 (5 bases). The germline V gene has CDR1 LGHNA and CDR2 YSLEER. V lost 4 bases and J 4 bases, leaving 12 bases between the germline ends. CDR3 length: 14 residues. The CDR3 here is CASSRTRGADTQYF. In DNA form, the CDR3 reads TGCGCCAGCAGCCGAACAAGGGGTGCAGATACGCAGTATTTT.

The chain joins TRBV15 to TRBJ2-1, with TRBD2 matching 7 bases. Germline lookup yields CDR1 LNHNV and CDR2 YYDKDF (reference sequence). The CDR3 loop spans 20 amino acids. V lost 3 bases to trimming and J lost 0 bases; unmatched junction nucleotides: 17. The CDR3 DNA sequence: TGTGCCACCAGCAGCCAGCGGGGTCCTGCCCCCGAGAGCTCCTACAATGAGCAGTTCTTC. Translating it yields CATSSQRGPAPESSYNEQFF.

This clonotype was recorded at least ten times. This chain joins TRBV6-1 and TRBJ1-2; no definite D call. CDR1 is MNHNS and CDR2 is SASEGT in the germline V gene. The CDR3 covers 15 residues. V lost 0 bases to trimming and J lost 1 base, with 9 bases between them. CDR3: CASSEADRRNYGYTF. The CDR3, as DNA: TGTGCCAGCAGTGAAGCGGACCGACGTAACTATGGCTACACCTTC.

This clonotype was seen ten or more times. The chain's CDR3 is CASSYPRQGSSYNSPLHF. The DNA of the CDR3 is TGTGCCAGCAGTTACCCAAGACAGGGGTCCTCCTATAATTCACCCCTCCACTTT. The chain recombines TRBV6-2 or TRBV6-3 with TRBJ1-6; 8 bases match TRBD1. The CDR3 sequence is 18 residues long. Germline V gene sequence: CDR1 MNHEY, CDR2 SVGEGT. With 2 bases clipped from V and 0 bases from J, the junction kept 6 bases outside the gene matches.

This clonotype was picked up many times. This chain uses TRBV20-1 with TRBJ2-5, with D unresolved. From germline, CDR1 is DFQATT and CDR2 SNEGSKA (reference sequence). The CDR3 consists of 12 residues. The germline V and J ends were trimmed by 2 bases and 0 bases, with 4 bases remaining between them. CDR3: CSARSHQETQYF. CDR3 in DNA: TGCAGTGCTAGAAGCCACCAAGAGACCCAGTACTTC.

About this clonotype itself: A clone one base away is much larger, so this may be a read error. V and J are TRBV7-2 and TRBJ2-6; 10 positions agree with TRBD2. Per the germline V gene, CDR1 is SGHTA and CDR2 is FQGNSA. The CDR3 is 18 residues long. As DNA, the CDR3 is TGTGCCAGCAGCTTCGTACTAGCGGGGAGCTCTGGGGCCAACATCCTGACTTTC. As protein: CASSFVLAGSSGANILTF.

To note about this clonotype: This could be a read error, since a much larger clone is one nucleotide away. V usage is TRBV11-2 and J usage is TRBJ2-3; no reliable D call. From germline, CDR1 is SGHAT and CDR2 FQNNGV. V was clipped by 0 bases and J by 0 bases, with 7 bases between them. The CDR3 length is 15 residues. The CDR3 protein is CASSLEILSTDTQYF. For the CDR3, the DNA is TGTGCCAGCAGCTTAGAGATCCTGAGCACAGATACGCAGTATTTT.

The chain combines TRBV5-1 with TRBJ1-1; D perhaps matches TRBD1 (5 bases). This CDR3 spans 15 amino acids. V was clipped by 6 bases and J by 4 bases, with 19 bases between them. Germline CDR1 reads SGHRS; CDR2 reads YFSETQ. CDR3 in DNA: TGCGCCAGCACCTACGGAAAAGGGGCCGGCACTGAAGCTTTCTTT. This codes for CASTYGKGAGTEAFF.

The DNA of the CDR3 is TGTGCCAGCAGCTTTGAGTTGCAGGGGACGGAGACCCAGTACTTC. Protein: CASSFELQGTETQYF. The J gene is TRBJ2-4, the V gene TRBV7-9; a possible D gene is TRBD1 (6 bases). Gene TRBJ2-5 matches the end of the DNA better, so the J call may be wrong. This CDR3 is built from 15 residues. Germline assignment: CDR1 SEHNR and CDR2 FQNEAQ (reference sequence).

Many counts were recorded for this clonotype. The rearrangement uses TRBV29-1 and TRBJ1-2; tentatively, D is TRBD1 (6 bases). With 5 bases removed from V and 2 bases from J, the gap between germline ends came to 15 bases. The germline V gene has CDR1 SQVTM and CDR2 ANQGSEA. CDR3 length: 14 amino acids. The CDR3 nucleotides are TGCAGCGTTACACAGGGCCCTACAAACTATGGCTACACCTTC. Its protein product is CSVTQGPTNYGYTF.

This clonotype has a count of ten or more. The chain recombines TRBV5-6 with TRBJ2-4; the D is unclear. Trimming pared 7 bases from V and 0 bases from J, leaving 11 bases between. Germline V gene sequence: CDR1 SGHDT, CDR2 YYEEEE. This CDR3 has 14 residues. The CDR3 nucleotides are TGTGCCAGCCAAGACCAGTTAGCCAAAAACATTCAGTACTTC. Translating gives CASQDQLAKNIQYF.

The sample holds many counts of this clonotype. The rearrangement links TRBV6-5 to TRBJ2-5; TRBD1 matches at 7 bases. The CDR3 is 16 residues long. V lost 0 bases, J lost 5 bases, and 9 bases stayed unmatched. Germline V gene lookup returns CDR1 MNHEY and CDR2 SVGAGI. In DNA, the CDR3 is TGTGCCAGCAGTTACTCGACAGGGCATAGGAGGGAGACCCAGTACTTC. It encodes CASSYSTGHRRETQYF.

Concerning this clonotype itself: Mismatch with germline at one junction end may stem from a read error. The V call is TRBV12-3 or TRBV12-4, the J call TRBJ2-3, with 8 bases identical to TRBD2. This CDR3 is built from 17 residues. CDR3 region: CASSLLAGGVGTDAQYF. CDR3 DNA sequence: TGTGCCAGCAGTTTACTTGCGGGGGGCGTGGGCACAGATGCGCAGTATTTT.

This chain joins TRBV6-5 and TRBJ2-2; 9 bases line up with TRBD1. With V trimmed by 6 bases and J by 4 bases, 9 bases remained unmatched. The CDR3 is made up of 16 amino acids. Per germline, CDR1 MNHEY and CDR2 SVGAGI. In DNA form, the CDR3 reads TGTGCCAGCAGCCCAACAGGGGGCGGACCCACCGGGGAGCTGTTTTTT. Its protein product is CASSPTGGGPTGELFF.